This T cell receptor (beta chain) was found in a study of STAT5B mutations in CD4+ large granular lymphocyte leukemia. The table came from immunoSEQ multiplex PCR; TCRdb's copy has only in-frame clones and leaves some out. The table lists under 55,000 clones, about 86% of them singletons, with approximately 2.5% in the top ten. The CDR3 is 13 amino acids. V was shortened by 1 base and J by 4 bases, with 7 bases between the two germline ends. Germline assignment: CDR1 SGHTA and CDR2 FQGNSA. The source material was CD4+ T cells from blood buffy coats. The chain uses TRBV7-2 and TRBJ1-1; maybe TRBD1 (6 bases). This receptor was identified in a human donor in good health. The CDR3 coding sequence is TGTGCCAGCAGCTTAGGACAGGCCACTGAAGCTTTCTTT. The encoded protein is CASSLGQATEAFF.